Each of the 12 T cell receptor beta chains below was sequenced from the same sample in a study of T-cell reconstitution after alpha-beta-depleted transplantation in children. TCRbeta library preparation incorporated unique molecular identifiers. TCRdb fed the PCR reads into MiXCR, producing one record per CDR3 protein. The data hold around 960,000 distinct CDR3 sequences, with roughly 31% observed a single time. The source was PBMCs, mostly from graft donor cells, collected 360 days after TCRalphabeta/CD19-depleted stem cell transplant. These TCRs come from a boy younger than two who had a stem cell transplant for SCID, so the T cells may come from the graft donor.

The V and J genes are TRBV5-1 and TRBJ1-1; D is possibly TRBD1 (5 bases). The CDR3 totals 15 residues. Trimming left V 4 bases short and J 4 bases short, with 17 bases between. The germline gives CDR1 SGHRS, CDR2 YFSETQ. Written as DNA, the CDR3 is TGCGCCAGCAGCCCGGGGGAGGCCCCGGGCACTGAAGCTTTCTTT. This codes for CASSPGEAPGTEAFF. The full variable domain, completed using reference TRBV5-1 and TRBJ1-1, is KAGVTQTPRYLIKTRGQQVTLSCSPISGHRSVSWYQQTPGQGLQFLFEYFSETQRNKGNFPGRFSGRQFSNSRSEMNVSTLELGDSALYLCASSPGEAPGTEAFFGQGTRLTVV.

V and J are TRBV5-1 and TRBJ2-5; the match to TRBD1 covers 7 bases. The CDR3 sequence is 16 residues long. Germline V gene data show CDR1 as SGHRS and CDR2 as YFSETQ. With V trimmed by 0 bases and J by 4 bases, 9 bases remained unmatched. In nucleotides, the CDR3 is TGCGCCAGCAGCTTGGGCCCACATACAGGGGCAGAGACCCAGTACTTC. Amino acid sequence: CASSLGPHTGAETQYF.

Only a few counts were recorded for this clonotype. The chain is built from TRBV6-1 and TRBJ1-2; weak D call: TRBD1 (6 bases). Germline V gene sequence: CDR1 MNHNS, CDR2 SASEGT. V was trimmed by 6 bases and J by 6 bases, leaving 14 bases between them. The CDR3 is made up of 13 amino acids. The CDR3 DNA sequence: TGTGCCAGCAGCCCCGGGAGGGGGAATGGCTACACCTTC. Translated, it gives CASSPGRGNGYTF.

This chain joins TRBV28 and TRBJ1-2; D call uncertain. V was shortened by 8 bases and J by 4 bases, with 8 bases between the two germline ends. The CDR3 consists of 11 residues. Germline loops: CDR1 MDHEN, CDR2 SYDVKM. The CDR3 loop reads CASLAFYGYTF. The CDR3 DNA sequence: TGTGCCAGCTTAGCGTTCTATGGCTACACCTTC.

This clonotype was counted between two and nine times. The chain is built from TRBV6-5 and TRBJ1-6; 7 bases line up with TRBD1. The germline CDR1 and CDR2 sequences are MNHEY and SVGAGI. There are 18 residues in the CDR3. Losses at the gene ends were 0 bases for V and 6 bases for J; bases not matched to a gene: 11. CDR3 region: CASSYSTIRTGSNSPLHF. As DNA, the CDR3 is TGTGCCAGCAGTTACTCCACCATCCGGACAGGAAGTAATTCACCCCTCCACTTT.

The chain couples TRBV11-2 to TRBJ2-3, with D possibly matching TRBD2 (7 bases). The CDR3 has 15 amino acids. The germline V and J ends were trimmed by 1 base and 9 bases, with 17 bases remaining between them. The germline V gene has CDR1 SGHAT and CDR2 FQNNGV. DNA of the CDR3: TGTGCCAGCAGCTTAGTTGCGGGGGCGATCCTGACGCAGTATTTT. This translates into CASSLVAGAILTQYF.

This clonotype has a handful of counts. V and J are TRBV4-2 and TRBJ2-1; TRBD2 aligns across 8 bases. This CDR3 spans 15 amino acids. Germline V gene lookup returns CDR1 LGHNA and CDR2 YNFKEQ. The V gene end was trimmed by 1 base and the J gene end by 5 bases; junction bases not matched to a gene: 4. The DNA of the CDR3 is TGTGCCAGCAGCCAAGGCGGGACTAGGGACAATGAGCAGTTCTTC. It specifies CASSQGGTRDNEQFF.

This chain connects TRBV2 to TRBJ2-5; D uncertain. V lost 1 base and J lost 4, with 19 bases in between. The germline V gene encodes CDR1 SNHLY and CDR2 FYNNEI. This CDR3 has 17 residues. The chain's CDR3 is CASSEGRVVHGGETQYF. In DNA form, the CDR3 reads TGTGCCAGCAGTGAAGGCCGAGTTGTCCACGGCGGAGAGACCCAGTACTTC.

The chain combines TRBV21-1 with TRBJ2-3. TRBV21-1 is designated a pseudogene. The CDR3 spans 13 residues. CDR3: CASSKAGDRTQYF. The CDR3 DNA follows: TGTGCCAGCAGCAAAGCGGGGGATCGGACGCAGTATTTT.

This clonotype was counted between two and nine times. The V and J genes are TRBV5-6 and TRBJ2-7; D call uncertain. CDR1 and CDR2 from the germline V gene are SGHDT and YYEEEE. The CDR3 has 17 residues. V lost 0 bases and J 4 bases, leaving 20 bases between the germline ends. CDR3 sequence: CASSLDLFLGPSYEQYF. CDR3 bases: TGTGCCAGCAGCTTGGACCTATTCTTGGGCCCTTCATACGAGCAGTACTTC.

This clonotype was detected a few times. The V call is TRBV4-1, the J call TRBJ2-3; D might be TRBD2 (6 bases). V was cut by 0 bases and J by 8 bases, with 18 bases left in between. This CDR3 has 16 residues. From germline, CDR1 is MGHRA and CDR2 YSYEKL. This CDR3 reads CASSQDPSLLGGTQYF. CDR3 in DNA: TGCGCCAGCAGCCAAGATCCCTCGCTCTTGGGGGGTACGCAGTATTTT.

The sample holds a few counts of this clonotype. The V gene is TRBV2, the J gene TRBJ2-1, with TRBD1 identical over 7 bases. V dropped 3 bases and J dropped 10; count of bases not matched to a gene: 3. The CDR3 consists of 12 residues. Germline V CDR1 and CDR2: SNHLY, FYNNEI. The CDR3 protein is CASSDGQAEQFF. The CDR3 DNA sequence: TGTGCCAGCAGTGACGGACAGGCCGAGCAGTTCTTC.